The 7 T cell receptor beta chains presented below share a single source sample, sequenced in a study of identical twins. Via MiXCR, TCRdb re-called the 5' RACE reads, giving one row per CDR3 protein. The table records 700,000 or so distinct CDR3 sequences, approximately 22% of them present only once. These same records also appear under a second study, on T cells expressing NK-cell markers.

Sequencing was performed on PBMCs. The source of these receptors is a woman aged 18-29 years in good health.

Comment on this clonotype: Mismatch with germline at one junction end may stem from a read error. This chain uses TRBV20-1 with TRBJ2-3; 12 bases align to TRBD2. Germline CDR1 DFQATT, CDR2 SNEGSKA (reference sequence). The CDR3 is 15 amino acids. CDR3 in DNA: TGCTGTGCGGGGACTAGCGGGCGGCTTGGAGATACGCAGTATTTT. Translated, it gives CCAGTSGRLGDTQYF.

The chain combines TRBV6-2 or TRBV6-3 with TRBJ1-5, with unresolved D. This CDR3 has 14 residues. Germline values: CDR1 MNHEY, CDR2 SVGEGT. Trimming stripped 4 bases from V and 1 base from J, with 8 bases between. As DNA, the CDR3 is TGTGCCAGCAGTTCCAGGATCAGCAATCAGCCCCAGCATTTT. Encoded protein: CASSSRISNQPQHF.

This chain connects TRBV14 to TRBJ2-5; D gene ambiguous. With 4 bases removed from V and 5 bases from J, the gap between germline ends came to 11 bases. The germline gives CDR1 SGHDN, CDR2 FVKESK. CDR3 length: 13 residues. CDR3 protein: CASSRSLSETQYF. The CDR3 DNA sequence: TGTGCCAGCAGCCGTAGCCTCTCGGAGACCCAGTACTTC.

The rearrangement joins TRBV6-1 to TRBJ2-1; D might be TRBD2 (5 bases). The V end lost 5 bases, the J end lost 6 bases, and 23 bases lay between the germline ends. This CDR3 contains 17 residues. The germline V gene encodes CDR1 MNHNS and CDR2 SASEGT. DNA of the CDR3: TGTGCCAGCAGTCGACTACTTATAGCGAGAGACCCCAATGAGCAGTTCTTC. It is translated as CASSRLLIARDPNEQFF.

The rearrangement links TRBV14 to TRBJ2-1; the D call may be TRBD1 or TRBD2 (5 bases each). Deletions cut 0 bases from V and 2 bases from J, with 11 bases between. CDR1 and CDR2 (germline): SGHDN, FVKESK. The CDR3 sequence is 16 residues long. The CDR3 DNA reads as TGTGCCAGCAGCCAAGAGGGACCAGCGGCCTACAATGAGCAGTTCTTC. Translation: CASSQEGPAAYNEQFF. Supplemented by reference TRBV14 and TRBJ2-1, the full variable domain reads EAGVTQFPSHSVIEKGQTVTLRCDPISGHDNLYWYRRVMGKEIKFLLHFVKESKQDESGMPNNRFLAERTGGTYSTLKVQPAELEDSGVYFCASSQEGPAAYNEQFFGPGTRLTVL.

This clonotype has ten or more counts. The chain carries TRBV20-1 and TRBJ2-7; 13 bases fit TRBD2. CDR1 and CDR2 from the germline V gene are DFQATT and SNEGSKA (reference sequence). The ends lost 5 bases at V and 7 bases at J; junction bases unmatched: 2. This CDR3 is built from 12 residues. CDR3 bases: TGCAGTGCTGGACTAGCGGGAGATGAGCAGTACTTC. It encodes CSAGLAGDEQYF.

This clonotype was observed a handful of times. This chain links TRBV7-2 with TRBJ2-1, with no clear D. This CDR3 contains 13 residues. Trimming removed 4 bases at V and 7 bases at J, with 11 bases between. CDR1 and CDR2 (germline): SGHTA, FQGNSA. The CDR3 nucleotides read TGTGCCAGCAGCTCCTTCCTTGGGAATGAGCAGTTCTTC. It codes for CASSSFLGNEQFF.